Presented here are 13 T cell receptor beta chains from one specimen sequenced in a study of long-term antiretroviral therapy in people with HIV. Survey level was the resolution at which the v3.0 immunoSEQ assay ran. Clones were read by immunoSEQ multiplex PCR, and TCRdb kept only the in-frame ones, dropping some. The table lists over 20,000 clones, over 70% of them singletons, with roughly 5% in the top ten. Sequenced here: unsorted PBMCs, sampled 3 years after starting antiretroviral therapy. These receptors all come from a man between 18 and 29 years old with HIV.

This chain connects TRBV27 to TRBJ2-5; 7 positions agree with TRBD2. The CDR3 has 15 residues. Per the germline V gene, CDR1 is MNHEY and CDR2 is SMNVEV (reference sequence). With 2 bases clipped from V and 2 bases from J, the junction kept 5 bases outside the gene matches. CDR3 loop: CASSLLYGGQETQYF. Written as DNA, the CDR3 is TGTGCCAGCAGTTTACTTTACGGGGGGCAAGAGACCCAGTACTTC.

This clone is a singleton in its sample. One end of the junction does not line up with germline, which may come from a read error. V is TRBV7-7 and J is TRBJ2-5; D remains ambiguous. CDR1 is SSHAT and CDR2 is FNYEAQ in the germline V gene (reference sequence). This CDR3 region has 15 residues. CDR3 in amino acids: CASSLKRGSQETQYF. The CDR3 region has the DNA TGTGCTAGCAGCTTAAAACGCGGCAGCCAAGAGACCCAGTACTTC.

DNA for the CDR3: TGTGCCAGCAGCGCACCTGGGGTAGCGGACTACAATGAGCAGTTCTTC. Translation gives CASSAPGVADYNEQFF. The V gene is TRBV9, the J gene TRBJ2-1; the D gene is possibly TRBD2 (6 bases). CDR3 length: 16 amino acids. The germline V gene has CDR1 SGDLS and CDR2 YYNGEE. V lost 3 bases and J 3 bases, leaving 16 bases between the germline ends.

This clone was counted only a few times. The chain uses TRBV29-1 and TRBJ1-5; perhaps TRBD1 as D (5 bases). Germline values: CDR1 SQVTM, CDR2 ANQGSEA. The V end lost 7 bases, the J end lost 6 bases, and 16 bases lay between the germline ends. The CDR3 extends over 13 amino acids. CDR3 nucleotide sequence: TGCAGCGCCCTCCAGGGCGAGGGTCAGCCCCAGCATTTT. Translation gives CSALQGEGQPQHF.

V is TRBV5-1 and J is TRBJ1-1; 7 nucleotides line up with TRBD1. V lost 4 bases to trimming and J lost 6 bases; unmatched junction nucleotides: 9. CDR1 is SGHRS, CDR2 YFSETQ, per germline. This CDR3 comprises 14 residues. The CDR3 DNA reads as TGCGCCAGCAGCGAATTGACAGGGTACCCTGAAGCTTTCTTT. It translates to CASSELTGYPEAFF.

This clone appeared once. The chain joins TRBV5-4 to TRBJ1-1; the D gene is possibly TRBD1 (5 bases). Trimming pared 5 bases from V and 2 bases from J, leaving 13 bases between. Germline-derived CDR1 and CDR2 are SGHNT and YYREEE (reference sequence). The CDR3 loop spans 14 amino acids. The CDR3 protein is CASSTTVSNTEAFF. Here the CDR3 DNA reads TGTGCCAGCAGTACGACAGTCTCTAACACTGAAGCTTTCTTT. Filled out from reference TRBV5-4 and TRBJ1-1, the complete variable domain reads ETGVTQSPTHLIKTRGQQVTLRCSSQSGHNTVSWYQQALGQGPQFIFQYYREEENGRGNFPPRFSGLQFPNYSSELNVNALELDDSALYLCASSTTVSNTEAFFGQGTRLTVV.

V is TRBV5-4 and J is TRBJ2-7, with 9 nucleotides matching TRBD1. J gave up 3 bases and V 2 bases, and 9 bases lay outside the gene matches. The CDR3 extends over 16 amino acids. Looked up from germline, CDR1 is SGHNT and CDR2 is YYREEE (reference sequence). The CDR3 loop reads CASSFEPGTGSYEQYF. CDR3 sequence (DNA): TGTGCCAGCAGCTTTGAACCCGGGACAGGGAGCTACGAGCAGTACTTC.

The chain couples TRBV7-9 to TRBJ1-4; 10 positions agree with TRBD1. The V gene's germline CDR1 is SEHNR and CDR2 FQNEAQ (reference sequence). The trim removed 4 bases at V and 0 bases at J, leaving 5 bases unmatched. CDR3 size: 17 residues. The CDR3 DNA reads TGTGCCAGCAGCTCGCCGACAGGGGGCTCAACTAATGAAAAACTGTTTTTT. Protein: CASSSPTGGSTNEKLFF.

The chain joins TRBV5-6 to TRBJ2-7, with 7 bases that match TRBD1. Trimming at V came to 0 bases and at J to 2 bases, leaving 5 bases not matched to a gene. The V gene's germline CDR1 is SGHDT and CDR2 YYEEEE. The CDR3 consists of 15 residues. CDR3 bases: TGTGCCAGCAGCTTGGAGCAGGGGGTCACCTACGAGCAGTACTTC. Amino acids: CASSLEQGVTYEQYF.

The gene calls are TRBV27 and TRBJ2-1; D perhaps matches TRBD2 (7 bases). Germline lookup yields CDR1 MNHEY and CDR2 SMNVEV (reference sequence). The CDR3 consists of 14 residues. The ends were cut back, 7 bases at V and 5 bases at J, with 15 bases in the middle. The CDR3 DNA is TGTGCCAGCACCTACGGGGGGCCTAACAATGAGCAGTTCTTC. This codes for CASTYGGPNNEQFF.

This clone was observed a single time. The chain combines TRBV5-4 with TRBJ2-1, with TRBD2 as a possible D gene (7 bases). This CDR3 contains 12 residues. Trimming stripped 4 bases from V and 9 bases from J, with 11 bases between. Germline CDR1 SGHNT, CDR2 YYREEE (reference sequence). The CDR3 DNA follows: TGTGCCAGCAGCGGGAGGGGGGTTGAGCAGTTCTTC. This gives the protein CASSGRGVEQFF.

The chain carries TRBV4-2 and TRBJ1-4; 9 bases align to TRBD1. V lost 0 bases, J lost 4 bases, and 3 bases stayed unmatched. CDR1 is LGHNA and CDR2 is YNFKEQ in the germline V gene. The CDR3 consists of 16 residues. CDR3 DNA: TGTGCCAGCAGCCAAGATCCGGGACAGGGTAATGAAAAACTGTTTTTT. Translated, it gives CASSQDPGQGNEKLFF.

The chain employs TRBV4-2 and TRBJ2-3, with no clear D. The CDR3 runs to 16 residues. The V gene's germline CDR1 is LGHNA and CDR2 YNFKEQ. V was pared by 3 bases and J by 5 bases, with 18 bases between. The CDR3 nucleotides are TGTGCCAGCAGCCAGCCTACAGAGGCTGGGGAAGATACGCAGTATTTT. Its protein is CASSQPTEAGEDTQYF.